This TCR beta chain was obtained from a study of cytomegalovirus exposure and HLA in healthy donors. Study outcomes and limitations: In vitro, a few CMV-associated chains proved specific for CMV antigens.

PCR primers comprised 60 Vbeta and 13 Jbeta primers. The protocol was immunoSEQ multiplex PCR, while the TCRdb copy is restricted to in-frame clones and leaves out a portion. The sample has 150,000 to 200,000 clones; more than 85% are singletons. The length of the CDR3 is 15 residues. Germline V gene lookup returns CDR1 SSHAT and CDR2 FNYEAQ (reference sequence). Comment on this clone: The antigen is unknown. The junction differs from germline at one of its ends, possibly a read error.

The chain couples TRBV7-7 to TRBJ2-5, with TRBD1 matching over 8 bases. The material sequenced was PBMCs. This receptor was identified in a woman under 30 in good health and CMV-seronegative. The CDR3 is CASSLGTGRSETQYF. The CDR3 bases are TGTGCTAGCAGCTTAGGGACAGGAAGGTCAGAGACCCAGTACTTC.